Sequencing of this TCR beta chain was carried out in a study of blood T cell repertoires in COVID-19. TCRdb's table, derived via immunoSEQ multiplex PCR, lists solely in-frame clones and lacks some. Here the sample spans some 190,000 clones, 75% to 80% being singletons. Deletions cut 3 bases from V and 2 bases from J, with 11 bases between. Germline loops: CDR1 DFQATT, CDR2 SNEGSKA (reference sequence). The CDR3 is 13 amino acids. The sequenced sample was peripheral blood. The sequence was collected from a woman aged 50 to 65 with active or convalescent COVID-19. This rearrangement joins TRBV20-1 to TRBJ2-7; possibly TRBD2 for D (6 bases). This CDR3 reads CSASRASAYEQYF. In DNA form, the CDR3 reads TGCAGTGCTAGTAGAGCTAGCGCCTACGAGCAGTACTTC.